This T cell receptor (beta chain) derives from a study of blood T cell repertoires in COVID-19. Study-wide context: Sites in the United States, Italy and Spain provided acute and convalescent COVID-19 samples. T cells, B-cell-depleted T cells, or PBMCs provided the cDNA or gDNA that served as material.

Trimming removed 4 bases from V and 9 bases from J, with 11 bases in between. Germline CDR1 and CDR2: DFQATT and SNEGSKA (reference sequence). CDR3 length equals 11 residues. Original analysis: Amplification with reference gene primers provided the estimates of nucleated cell counts. The method was immunoSEQ multiplex PCR; TCRdb's version includes in-frame clones alone and lacks a portion of them. V, J and clone size are those of that table, while D and trimming were read from the DNA. The sample includes about 150,000 clones, approximately 88% of them seen just once. Sequenced: peripheral blood. This clonotype originated in a woman aged 45-60 years with acute or convalescent COVID-19. This chain uses TRBV20-1 with TRBJ2-3; perhaps TRBD1 as D (6 bases). Here the CDR3 DNA reads TGCAGTGCTAAAGCAGGGGACACGCAGTATTTT. Amino acid sequence: CSAKAGDTQYF.